This TCR beta chain appears in the sequencing data of a study of T cell changes during pregnancy in multiple sclerosis. As concerns this clone: One end of the junction fails to match germline, which may point to a read error.

Germline V CDR1 and CDR2: MNHNY, SVGAGI (reference sequence). This CDR3 region has 12 residues. The protocol was immunoSEQ multiplex PCR, while the TCRdb copy is restricted to in-frame clones and leaves out a portion. Counted here are 70,000 to 90,000 clones, roughly 95% occurring once; the ten biggest clones make up around 0.75%. This TCR was recovered from a female donor in good health, enrolled as a control in a pregnancy study. The specimen comprised peripheral blood, sampled in the second trimester of pregnancy. The rearrangement joins TRBV6-6 to TRBJ2-1; 7 bases match TRBD2. The CDR3 DNA sequence: TGTGCCAGCAGTTACCGCGGACTAGTCGGAATCTTC. Translation: CASSYRGLVGIF.